This T cell receptor (beta chain) came from a study of T-cell memory formation after mild COVID-19. Study-wide context: TCR clusters were largely donor specific. Findings and caveats of the study: In pre-infection memory, a portion of responding clones appeared, which suggested that cross-reactive memory joined. Proof of SARS-CoV-2 specificity was absent for the second-wave clones that crested on day 37.

With regard to this clonotype: Antigen unknown.

5'RACE with constant-segment primers yielded barcoded, UMI-tagged TCR alpha and TCR beta cDNA libraries. TCRdb reprocessed the 5' RACE reads with MiXCR, giving one entry per CDR3 protein. The sample holds a few hundred thousand distinct CDR3 sequences, over 9.5% seen once. Sequencing used PBMCs or a T cell subset sorted from them (not recorded which). This sequence originates from a man between 18 and 35 years old who had mild COVID-19 (a few samples of this study predate the infection). Cell type and time point are not known.

DNA for the CDR3: TGCAGCGTTGAAAGTGAGGGGGCCTTTGGCTACACCTTC. It translates to CSVESEGAFGYTF. The V call is TRBV29-1, the J call TRBJ1-2; TRBD1 aligns across 7 bases. CDR1 is SQVTM and CDR2 is ANQGSEA in the germline V gene. V was pared by 2 bases and J by 7 bases, with 7 bases of the junction left unmatched. CDR3 length: 13 amino acids.